These T cell receptor beta chains were read from a single sample in a study of metastatic and nonmetastatic thyroid tumors. TCRdb reanalyzed the PCR reads with MiXCR. The sample lists 30,000 to 40,000 clones; around 31% were seen once. The sequenced sample consisted of tumor tissue. These TCRs come from a female donor with papillary thyroid cancer or a benign thyroid nodule (not recorded which). Some clones in this sample may be carry-over from other donors' samples. Both conserved end residues are part of each CDR3. The D gene is left open where the match is weak. The size of a clone is reported for some rows only, either as once, few or many, or as a class for expanded clones.

clone_size d_call j_call v_call cdr3_nt cdr3_aa
. . TRBJ1-5 TRBV5-1 TGCGCCAGCAGCCCCGAAGGGTATAGCAATCAGCCCCAGCATTTT CASSPEGYSNQPQHF
. . TRBJ1-1 TRBV7-9 TGTGCCAGCACCGCCCAATTCCCAGGTAGGACTGAAGCTTTCTTT CASTAQFPGRTEAFF
few . TRBJ1-2 TRBV6-2/TRBV6-3 TGTGCCAGCAGCCTGGGGGACTATGGCTACACCTTC CASSLGDYGYTF
. . TRBJ1-2 TRBV2 TGTGCCAGCATAAAGGCCCCAGGGAAGAGGTATGGCTACACCTTC CASIKAPGKRYGYTF
few TRBD1 TRBJ1-6 TRBV6-1 TGTGCCAGCAGTACGACAGGGAAAAGCTCACCCCTCCACTTT CASSTTGKSSPLHF
. . TRBJ2-3 TRBV5-1 TGCGCCAGCAGTTCAGGGGGCACAGATACGCAGTATTTT CASSSGGTDTQYF
. . TRBJ2-7 TRBV20-1 TGCAGTGCTAGTTCCCCGTCCGAGGAGCAGTACTTC CSASSPSEEQYF
. TRBD2 TRBJ2-1 TRBV11-2 TGTGCCAGCAGCGGGGGACTAGCGGGAGTCAATGAGCAGTTCTTC CASSGGLAGVNEQFF
. . TRBJ2-2 TRBV11-3 TGTGCCAGCGCTTCTGCAGCGGGGAACACCGGGGAGCTGTTTTTT CASASAAGNTGELFF
few TRBD2 TRBJ2-1 TRBV5-1 TGCGCCAGCAGCTTACTAACTAGCGGAGCATACAATGAGCAGTTCTTC CASSLLTSGAYNEQFF
. . TRBJ1-2 TRBV11-3 TGTGCCAGCAGCTTAGATTCAGGCAACTATGGCTACACCTTC CASSLDSGNYGYTF
few . TRBJ2-3 TRBV6-2/TRBV6-3 TGTGCCAGCAGTCCCTGGACGGCGGAGACCACAGATACGCAGTATTTT CASSPWTAETTDTQYF
. TRBD1 TRBJ2-6 TRBV5-1 TGCGCCAGCAGCTTGGAAGGGACAGGAGCTGCTGGGGCCAACGTCCTGACTTTC CASSLEGTGAAGANVLTF
. . TRBJ1-3 TRBV6-1 TGTGCCAGCGGGCTGGGACACCCTGGAAACACCATATATTTT CASGLGHPGNTIYF
few TRBD2 TRBJ2-3 TRBV6-1 TGTGCCAGCGGACGCCTAGCGGGAAGCACAGATACGCAGTATTTT CASGRLAGSTDTQYF
. . TRBJ1-5 TRBV19 TGTGCCAGTGCAGTCGATGGCAATCAGCCCCAGCATTTT CASAVDGNQPQHF
many . TRBJ2-1 TRBV12-3/TRBV12-4 TGTGCCAGCAGTTTACAAGTGGGTTACTACAATGAGCAGTTCTTC CASSLQVGYYNEQFF
few TRBD1 TRBJ1-2 TRBV2 TGTGCCAGCATGACAGGGACACCTAACTATGGCTACACCTTC CASMTGTPNYGYTF
. . TRBJ1-6 TRBV7-6 TGTGCCAGCAGCTTAGGGCAATCCAGAGGACCCCTCCACTTT CASSLGQSRGPLHF
. . TRBJ1-1 TRBV6-1 TGTGCCAGCAGCCTGGACCCGGCCACTGAAGCTTTCTTT CASSLDPATEAFF
. TRBD1 TRBJ2-2 TRBV11-3 TGTGCCAGCAGCTCCACAGGGGGGTGGTCAGGCGGGGAGCTGTTTTTT CASSSTGGWSGGELFF
few . TRBJ2-1 TRBV6-6 TGTGCCAGCAGTTACGGCGGGAATGAGCAGTTCTTC CASSYGGNEQFF
. TRBD2 TRBJ2-7 TRBV6-2/TRBV6-3 TGTGCCAGCAGGTCTAGCGGGGCCTTGGGAGAGCAGTACTTC CASRSSGALGEQYF
. TRBD2 TRBJ2-7 TRBV2 TGTGCCAGCAGTCTGGCGGGAGTTGCCGTGAAGCAGTACTTC CASSLAGVAVKQYF
. . TRBJ1-2 TRBV27 TGTGCCAGCAGTTTAACGGGCAGGGTACAGGGCTACACCTTC CASSLTGRVQGYTF
. . TRBJ2-5 TRBV25-1 TGTGCCAGCCAGGAGGGGGCGGCGGAGACCCAGTACTTC CASQEGAAETQYF
. . TRBJ2-3 TRBV5-1 TGCGCCAGCAACTTACAGGGTGGGGCAGATACGCAGTATTTT CASNLQGGADTQYF
. . TRBJ1-2 TRBV2 TGTGCCAGCAGTGAAGATTACACCTCTAGCGGCTACACCTTC CASSEDYTSSGYTF
. . TRBJ1-3 TRBV3-1 TGTGCCAGCAGCCTGACGAAGGAAAACACCATATACTTT CASSLTKENTIYF
few . TRBJ1-4 TRBV28 TGTGCCAGCAGTTTGGGTGGTGCAACTAATGAAAAACTGTTTTTT CASSLGGATNEKLFF
. . TRBJ1-1 TRBV30 TGTGCCTGGAGTGTAAAGTGGGAAGCTTTCTTT CAWSVKWEAFF
few TRBD1 TRBJ1-6 TRBV12-3/TRBV12-4 TGTGCCAGCAGATATACAGGGGATTCACCCCTCCACTTT CASRYTGDSPLHF
many . TRBJ2-3 TRBV6-1 TGTGCCAGCAGTCTTCACCCGACGAGCACAGATACGCAGTATTTT CASSLHPTSTDTQYF
. . TRBJ1-2 TRBV10-3 TGTGCCATCAGTGAAAGTCAGGAGCATTTTCCCTATGGCTACACCTTC CAISESQEHFPYGYTF
. TRBD2 TRBJ2-2 TRBV7-2 TGTGCCAGCAGCGCTTGGACTAGCGGGGAGCTGTTTTTT CASSAWTSGELFF
. TRBD1 TRBJ1-6 TRBV5-4 TGTGCCAGCAGCACCCGACAGGGGAATTCACCCCTCCACTTT CASSTRQGNSPLHF
few . TRBJ2-3 TRBV28 TGTGCCAGCAGTTTCCAACGGGGGGCTGCAGATACGCAGTATTTT CASSFQRGAADTQYF
. . TRBJ2-5 TRBV6-1 TGTGCCAGCAGGGGCCACGACAGGCAAGAGACCCAGTACTTC CASRGHDRQETQYF
. . TRBJ2-3 TRBV6-1 TGTGCCAGCAGTGAGGGGGCCCGCACAGATACGCAGTATTTT CASSEGARTDTQYF
. . TRBJ2-5 TRBV6-2/TRBV6-3 TGTGCCAGCAGTTACCGGGACTCAATCAGGGAGACCCAGTACTTC CASSYRDSIRETQYF
few . TRBJ1-5 TRBV6-1 TGTGCCAGCATGGGGAGCGGGCAGCCCCAGCATTTT CASMGSGQPQHF
. TRBD2 TRBJ2-3 TRBV20-1 TGCAGTGTTAAAGGAGGACTAGACACAGATACGCAGTATTTT CSVKGGLDTDTQYF
. TRBD1 TRBJ1-2 TRBV6-2/TRBV6-3 TGTGCCAGCAGTCCCACAGGGGAGAACCATGGCTACACCTTC CASSPTGENHGYTF
. . TRBJ1-2 TRBV5-1 TGCGCCAGCAGCTCGGACGGGATTTATGGCTACACCTTC CASSSDGIYGYTF
. . TRBJ2-3 TRBV28 TGTGCCAGCAGCCCCCCAGGGAGTACGCAGTATTTT CASSPPGSTQYF
medium-sized TRBD1 TRBJ2-1 TRBV7-6 TGTGCCAGCAGCTTTCTGACAGGGGGTAATGAGCAGTTCTTC CASSFLTGGNEQFF
. TRBD2 TRBJ2-7 TRBV11-2 TGTGCCAGCAGCTTAGATCTAGCGGACCCATACGAGCAGTACTTC CASSLDLADPYEQYF
. TRBD1 TRBJ2-6 TRBV7-2 TGTGCCAGCAGCCCACCGACAGGGACAAACGTCCTGACTTTC CASSPPTGTNVLTF
. . TRBJ2-1 TRBV4-2 TGTGCCAGCAGCCAAGGTACCTACAATGAGCAGTTCTTC CASSQGTYNEQFF
. . TRBJ1-2 TRBV14 TGTGCCAGCAGCCCAATAAACTATGGCTACACCTTC CASSPINYGYTF
few . TRBJ1-6 TRBV27 TGTGCCAGCAGTTTAACAAAGTACGGGGGTGAATCACCCCTCCACTTT CASSLTKYGGESPLHF
few . TRBJ1-2 TRBV28 TGTGCCAGCAGTTTATCAAGTCGAGTAGACTATGGCTACACCTTC CASSLSSRVDYGYTF
once . TRBJ2-2 TRBV9 TGTGCCAGCAGCGGGAGGGGAGATCTAACCGGGGAGCTGTTTTTT CASSGRGDLTGELFF
few . TRBJ2-7 TRBV5-1 TGCGCCAGCCGCCCTACAGGGCTACTGTCCTACGAGCAGTACTTC CASRPTGLLSYEQYF
few TRBD1 TRBJ1-5 TRBV20-1 TGCAGTGCTCCGAGGACAGGGGGCGCGGTGGCGAATCAGCCCCAGCATTTT CSAPRTGGAVANQPQHF